The 10 T cell receptor beta chains listed next were all sequenced from one sample in a study of cytomegalovirus exposure and HLA in healthy donors. This PCR relied on a set of 60 Vbeta primers and 13 Jbeta primers. Produced via immunoSEQ multiplex PCR; TCRdb's table is partial and in-frame only. The table records about 140,000 clones, over 70% of them present only once. Sequences were obtained from PBMCs. These receptors came from a man aged 18 to 30 in good health and CMV-seronegative.

CDR3 residues: CASSRTGGSYNSPLHF. The CDR3 DNA is TGCGCCAGCAGCCGGACAGGGGGCTCCTATAATTCACCCCTCCACTTT. The J gene is TRBJ1-6, the V gene TRBV4-3; 10 bases are shared with TRBD1. This CDR3 spans 16 amino acids. The germline gives CDR1 LGHNA, CDR2 YSLEER. J lost 0 bases, V lost 4 bases, and 0 bases had no gene match.

The genes are TRBV9 and TRBJ2-1; 9 bases align to TRBD1. The V and J ends lost 2 bases and 0 bases, in that order; junction bases with no gene match: 9. Germline V CDR1 and CDR2: SGDLS, YYNGEE. The CDR3 has 18 amino acids. The CDR3 loop reads CASSVNRDRVSSYNEQFF. CDR3 DNA sequence: TGTGCCAGCAGCGTGAACCGGGACAGGGTGAGCTCCTACAATGAGCAGTTCTTC.

This chain links TRBV5-1 with TRBJ1-4, with TRBD1 matching 7 bases. The CDR3 is 16 amino acids. The V segment lost 4 bases and the J segment 4 bases; nucleotides outside the gene matches: 10. In germline, CDR1 is SGHRS, CDR2 YFSETQ. The CDR3 reads CASSREKQGLNEKLFF. CDR3 coding DNA: TGCGCCAGCAGCCGAGAAAAACAGGGGCTTAATGAAAAACTGTTTTTT.

The gene calls are TRBV7-9 and TRBJ1-1; D possibly corresponds to TRBD1 (5 bases). This CDR3 has 14 amino acids. CDR1 SEHNR and CDR2 FQNEAQ come from the germline V gene (reference sequence). Trimming left V 2 bases short and J 4 bases short, with 11 bases between. CDR3 sequence: CASSLRQGATEAFF. CDR3 nucleotide sequence: TGTGCCAGCAGCTTACGTCAAGGGGCCACTGAAGCTTTCTTT.

The chain combines TRBV5-6 with TRBJ1-1; perhaps TRBD1 as D (5 bases). V was pared by 4 bases and J by 8 bases, with 15 bases between. CDR3 length: 13 residues. Germline values: CDR1 SGHDT, CDR2 YYEEEE. The CDR3 DNA sequence: TGTGCCAGCAGCACCCCTCAGGGCTCCGAAGCTTTCTTT. The encoded protein is CASSTPQGSEAFF.

This clone was seen a single time. The chain couples TRBV27 to TRBJ2-3, with a tentative D call TRBD2 (5 bases). V was shortened by 0 bases and J by 6 bases, with 10 bases between the two germline ends. CDR1 MNHEY and CDR2 SMNVEV come from the germline V gene (reference sequence). CDR3 length: 14 amino acids. Here the CDR3 DNA reads TGTGCCAGCAGTTTATCGGGGTCGGGGGATACGCAGTATTTT. It is translated as CASSLSGSGDTQYF.

The CDR3 DNA reads TGTGCCACTCAGGCAGTTTACACCGGGGAGCTGTTTTTT. Translated: CATQAVYTGELFF. The rearrangement uses TRBV19 and TRBJ2-2; D remains unclear. The V end lost 10 bases, the J end lost 3 bases, and 12 bases lay between the germline ends. The CDR3 is 13 amino acids. Germline loops: CDR1 LNHDA, CDR2 SQIVND (reference sequence).

This chain uses TRBV9 with TRBJ1-5; maybe TRBD1 (5 bases). This CDR3 has 19 residues. Germline CDR1 reads SGDLS; CDR2 reads YYNGEE. The V gene lost 0 bases and the J gene lost 0 bases, with 19 bases spanning the gap. This CDR3 is CASSVGHRQPFYSNQPQHF. In nucleotides, the CDR3 is TGTGCCAGCAGCGTAGGTCACAGGCAACCTTTCTATAGCAATCAGCCCCAGCATTTT.

This rearrangement joins TRBV5-1 to TRBJ2-5; 7 bases are a match to TRBD1. Germline loops: CDR1 SGHRS, CDR2 YFSETQ. V was clipped by 3 bases and J by 4 bases; unmatched bases: 9. CDR3 size: 15 residues. CDR3 protein: CASSSSTGIGETQYF. The CDR3 DNA reads as TGCGCCAGCAGCTCCTCGACAGGGATAGGAGAGACCCAGTACTTC. Using reference TRBV5-1 and TRBJ2-5 for the parts outside the CDR3, the full variable domain is KAGVTQTPRYLIKTRGQQVTLSCSPISGHRSVSWYQQTPGQGLQFLFEYFSETQRNKGNFPGRFSGRQFSNSRSEMNVSTLELGDSALYLCASSSSTGIGETQYFGPGTRLLVL.

A note on this clone: The junction does not match germline at one end; this may be a read error. The chain carries TRBV7-9 and TRBJ2-3, with 7 bases matching TRBD1. The CDR3 has 17 amino acids. CDR1 and CDR2 from the germline V gene are SEHNR and FQNEAQ (reference sequence). The CDR3 DNA is TGTTCCAGCAGCCCTTCGAGACAGGGCCCTTACACAGATACGCAGTATTTT. Translated: CSSSPSRQGPYTDTQYF.